A single sample gave rise to the 10 T cell receptor beta chains below, sequenced in a study of cytomegalovirus exposure and HLA in healthy donors (dated by TCRdb to between 2016 and 2019). Receptor libraries were prepared by the immunoSEQ multiplex PCR assay. The multiplex PCR relied on a mix of 60 forward primers for TCR Vbeta segments and 13 reverse primers for TCR Jbeta segments. TCRdb's version of the immuneACCESS table is confined to in-frame rearrangements and falls short of the full clone set. An unresolved V gene accounts for under half of the shortfall where checked; the remainder is of unknown origin. This sample holds around 200,000 clones; around 86% were observed only once. Jointly, the top ten make up roughly 10% of the sample. The sequenced material came from PBMCs. These receptors were taken from a woman aged 50 to 60 in good health and CMV-seropositive.

The rearrangement uses TRBV27 and TRBJ2-2; TRBD2 is a possible D gene (5 bases). The CDR3 has 16 residues. The germline V and J ends were trimmed by 2 bases and 5 bases, with 15 bases remaining between them. CDR1 is MNHEY, CDR2 SMNVEV, per germline (reference sequence). The CDR3 sequence is CASSLPRTAGTGELFF. The CDR3 nucleotides read TGTGCCAGCAGTTTACCCAGGACTGCGGGTACCGGGGAGCTGTTTTTT.

The rearrangement links TRBV27 to TRBJ2-3, with TRBD1 identical over 8 bases. J was trimmed by 14 bases and V by 4 bases; bases with no gene match: 8. The CDR3 is 12 residues long. The germline CDR1 and CDR2 sequences are MNHEY and SMNVEV (reference sequence). CDR3 amino acids: CASSSTTGDLYF. In DNA, the CDR3 is TGTGCCAGCAGTTCCACGACAGGGGATTTGTATTTT.

The rearrangement joins TRBV7-2 to TRBJ1-4; D gene uncertain. In germline, CDR1 is SGHTA, CDR2 FQGNSA. V was cut by 3 bases and J by 0 bases, with 8 bases left in between. This CDR3 region has 15 residues. DNA of the CDR3: TGTGCCAGCAGCTTTACCAGCGCAACTAATGAAAAACTGTTTTTT. This codes for CASSFTSATNEKLFF.

V and J are TRBV11-2 and TRBJ1-1, with D possibly being TRBD1 (5 bases). The CDR3 runs 14 residues. Germline loops: CDR1 SGHAT, CDR2 FQNNGV. Deletions cut 4 bases from V and 8 bases from J, with 17 bases between. CDR3: CASSSRQPGGEAFF. The CDR3 nucleotides read TGTGCCAGCAGCTCCAGACAACCGGGGGGGGAAGCTTTCTTT.

This clone was counted a single time. The rearrangement uses TRBV7-9 and TRBJ1-3; unclear D gene. CDR3 length equals 14 residues. Trimming took 4 bases from V and 2 from J, leaving 9 bases between them. Germline assignment: CDR1 SEHNR and CDR2 FQNEAQ (reference sequence). The CDR3 coding sequence is TGTGCCAGCAGCTGGAGTCATACTGGAAACACCATATATTTT. Translation: CASSWSHTGNTIYF.

The rearrangement links TRBV6-1 to TRBJ1-1; D perhaps matches TRBD1 (5 bases). The length of the CDR3 is 15 residues. The V and J ends lost 5 bases and 5 bases respectively, with 18 bases between them. Germline CDR1 reads MNHNS; CDR2 reads SASEGT. The CDR3 spells CASSPRTWKGTEAFF. The CDR3 bases are TGTGCCAGCAGTCCCCGGACCTGGAAGGGGACTGAAGCTTTCTTT.

The rearrangement uses TRBV7-8 and TRBJ2-1; TRBD1 agrees at 8 bases. Germline CDR1 reads SGHVS; CDR2 reads FQNEAQ. The length of the CDR3 is 19 residues. With 5 bases clipped from V and 0 bases from J, the junction kept 15 bases outside the gene matches. CDR3 in amino acids: CASSPSGSHRGVSYNEQFF. The CDR3 DNA reads TGTGCCAGCAGCCCCAGCGGATCACACAGGGGGGTCTCCTACAATGAGCAGTTCTTC.

The chain has TRBV11-2 and TRBJ2-5; D ambiguous. This CDR3 spans 12 amino acids. CDR1 and CDR2 from the germline V gene are SGHAT and FQNNGV. Trimming left V 1 base short and J 4 bases short, with 4 bases between. CDR3 amino acids: CASSLVGETQYF. The CDR3 DNA reads as TGTGCCAGCAGCTTAGTCGGAGAGACCCAGTACTTC.

The chain couples TRBV28 to TRBJ2-7; 8 bases are shared with TRBD1. Germline V lookup: CDR1 MDHEN, CDR2 SYDVKM. After removal of 6 bases from V and 2 bases from J, the junction contained 12 bases not matched to a gene. This CDR3 has 16 amino acids. CDR3 sequence reads: CASSYPRSDRAYEQYF. CDR3 in DNA: TGTGCCAGCAGCTACCCTCGGTCGGACAGGGCCTACGAGCAGTACTTC.

The genes are TRBV18 and TRBJ2-5, with D tentatively TRBD1 (7 bases). With 2 bases removed from V and 1 base from J, the gap between germline ends came to 14 bases. The CDR3 has 16 amino acids. Germline assignment: CDR1 KGHSH and CDR2 LQKENI. The chain's CDR3 is CASSPLEGAFQETQYF. As DNA, the CDR3 is TGTGCCAGCTCACCATTGGAGGGGGCTTTCCAAGAGACCCAGTACTTC. Drawing the rest from reference TRBV18 and TRBJ2-5, the complete variable domain is NAGVMQNPRHLVRRRGQEARLRCSPMKGHSHVYWYRQLPEEGLKFMVYLQKENIIDESGMPKERFSAEFPKEGPSILRIQQVVRGDSAAYFCASSPLEGAFQETQYFGPGTRLLVL.